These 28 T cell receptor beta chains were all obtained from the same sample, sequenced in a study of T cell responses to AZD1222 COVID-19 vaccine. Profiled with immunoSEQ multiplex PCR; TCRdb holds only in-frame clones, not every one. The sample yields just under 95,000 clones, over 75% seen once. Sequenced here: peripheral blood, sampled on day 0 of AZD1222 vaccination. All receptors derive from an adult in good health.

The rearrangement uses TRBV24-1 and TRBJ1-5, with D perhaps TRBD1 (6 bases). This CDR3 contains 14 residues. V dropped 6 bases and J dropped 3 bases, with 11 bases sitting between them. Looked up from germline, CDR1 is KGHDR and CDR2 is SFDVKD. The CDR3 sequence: CATSNGGPNQPQHF. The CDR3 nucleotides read TGTGCCACCAGTAATGGGGGGCCCAATCAGCCCCAGCATTTT.

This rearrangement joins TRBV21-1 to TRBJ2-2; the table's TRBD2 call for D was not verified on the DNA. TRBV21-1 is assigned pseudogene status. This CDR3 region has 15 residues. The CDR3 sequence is CASTGWRANTGELFF. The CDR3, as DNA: TGTGCCAGCACCGGTTGGAGAGCGAACACCGGGGAGCTGTTTTTT.

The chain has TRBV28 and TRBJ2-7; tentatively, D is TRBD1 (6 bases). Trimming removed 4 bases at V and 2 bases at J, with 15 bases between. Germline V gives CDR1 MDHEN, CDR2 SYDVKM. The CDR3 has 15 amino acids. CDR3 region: CASSSGDRLTYEQYF. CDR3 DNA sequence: TGTGCCAGCAGTTCAGGCGACAGGCTCACCTACGAGCAGTACTTC.

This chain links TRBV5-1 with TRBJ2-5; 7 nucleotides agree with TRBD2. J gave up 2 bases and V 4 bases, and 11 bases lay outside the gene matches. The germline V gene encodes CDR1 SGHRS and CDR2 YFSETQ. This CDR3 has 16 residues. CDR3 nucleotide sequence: TGCGCCAGCAGCCTACGGGGGGAGGGAAAGCAAGAGACCCAGTACTTC. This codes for CASSLRGEGKQETQYF.

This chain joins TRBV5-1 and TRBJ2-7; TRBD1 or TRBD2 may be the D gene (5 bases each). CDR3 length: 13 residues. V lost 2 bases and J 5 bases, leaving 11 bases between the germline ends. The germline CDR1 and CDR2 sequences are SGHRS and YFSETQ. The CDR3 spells CASSFSRDHEQYF. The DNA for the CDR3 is TGCGCCAGCAGCTTTTCCAGGGACCACGAGCAGTACTTC.

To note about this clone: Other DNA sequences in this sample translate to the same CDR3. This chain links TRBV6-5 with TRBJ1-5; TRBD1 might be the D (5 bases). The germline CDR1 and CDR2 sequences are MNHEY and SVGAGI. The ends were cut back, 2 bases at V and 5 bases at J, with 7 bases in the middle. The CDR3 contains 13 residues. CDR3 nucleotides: TGTGCCAGCAGTTACGTCAGGGATCAGCCCCAGCATTTT. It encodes CASSYVRDQPQHF.

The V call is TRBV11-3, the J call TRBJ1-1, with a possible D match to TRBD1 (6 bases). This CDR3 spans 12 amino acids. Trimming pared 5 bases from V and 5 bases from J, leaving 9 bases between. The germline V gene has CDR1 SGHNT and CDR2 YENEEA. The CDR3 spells CASSGRGTEAFF. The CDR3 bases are TGTGCCAGCAGCGGCAGGGGTACTGAAGCTTTCTTT.

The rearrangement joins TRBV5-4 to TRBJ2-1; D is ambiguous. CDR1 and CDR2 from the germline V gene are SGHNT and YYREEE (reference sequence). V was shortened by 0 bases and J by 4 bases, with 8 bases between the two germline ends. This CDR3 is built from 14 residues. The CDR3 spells CASSLAQRYNEQFF. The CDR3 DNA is TGTGCCAGCAGCTTGGCGCAGAGATACAATGAGCAGTTCTTC.

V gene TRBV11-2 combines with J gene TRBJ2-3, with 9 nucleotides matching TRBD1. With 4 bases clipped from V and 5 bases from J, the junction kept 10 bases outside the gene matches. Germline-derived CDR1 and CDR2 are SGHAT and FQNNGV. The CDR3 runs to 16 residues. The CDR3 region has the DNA TGTGCCAGCAGCTCCCTTCCCCGGACAGGGGAAGATACGCAGTATTTT. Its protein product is CASSSLPRTGEDTQYF. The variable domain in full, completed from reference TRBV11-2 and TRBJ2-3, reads EAGVAQSPRYKIIEKRQSVAFWCNPISGHATLYWYQQILGQGPKLLIQFQNNGVVDDSQLPKDRFSAERLKGVDSTLKIQPAKLEDSAVYLCASSSLPRTGEDTQYFGPGTRLTVL.

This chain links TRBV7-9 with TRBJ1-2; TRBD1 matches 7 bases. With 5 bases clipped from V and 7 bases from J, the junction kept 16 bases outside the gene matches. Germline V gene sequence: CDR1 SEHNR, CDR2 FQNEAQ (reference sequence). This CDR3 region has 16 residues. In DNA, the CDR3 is TGTGCCAGCAGCCCAGATATTGCGAAACAGGGGCTTGGCTACACCTTC. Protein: CASSPDIAKQGLGYTF.

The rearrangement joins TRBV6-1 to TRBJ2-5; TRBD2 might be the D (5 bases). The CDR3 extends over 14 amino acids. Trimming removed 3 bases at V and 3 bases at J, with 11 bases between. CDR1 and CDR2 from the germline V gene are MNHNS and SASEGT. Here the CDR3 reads CASSDRGKEETQYF. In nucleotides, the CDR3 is TGTGCCAGCAGTGATAGAGGGAAGGAAGAGACCCAGTACTTC.

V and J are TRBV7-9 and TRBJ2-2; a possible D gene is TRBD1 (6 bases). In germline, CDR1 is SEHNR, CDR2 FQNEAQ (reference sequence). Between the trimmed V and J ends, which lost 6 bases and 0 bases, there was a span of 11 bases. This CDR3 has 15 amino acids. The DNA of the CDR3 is TGTGCCAGCAGAGAAAGGACAGCGAACACCGGGGAGCTGTTTTTT. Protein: CASRERTANTGELFF.

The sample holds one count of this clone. CDR3 protein: CASSLDSYEQYF. The CDR3 nucleotides read TGTGCCAGCAGTTTAGACAGCTACGAGCAGTACTTC. The V gene is TRBV12-3 or TRBV12-4, the J gene TRBJ2-7; D unresolved. V was clipped by 1 base and J by 3 bases, with 4 bases between them. This CDR3 spans 12 amino acids.

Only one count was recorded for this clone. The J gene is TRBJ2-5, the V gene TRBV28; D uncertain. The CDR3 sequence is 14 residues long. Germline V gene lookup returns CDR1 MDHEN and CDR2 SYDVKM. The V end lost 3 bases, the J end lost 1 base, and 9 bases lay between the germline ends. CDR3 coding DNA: TGTGCCAGCAGTTTGAAACAGATCCAAGAGACCCAGTACTTC. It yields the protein CASSLKQIQETQYF.

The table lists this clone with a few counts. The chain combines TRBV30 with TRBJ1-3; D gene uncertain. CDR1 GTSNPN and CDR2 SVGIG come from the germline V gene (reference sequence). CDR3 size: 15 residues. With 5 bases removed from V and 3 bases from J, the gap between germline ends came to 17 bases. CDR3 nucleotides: TGTGCCTGGGGTGACCTGGGCGCTCATGGAAACACCATATATTTT. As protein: CAWGDLGAHGNTIYF.

The CDR3 sequence is CATREGELFF. As DNA, the CDR3 is TGTGCCACTCGGGAGGGGGAGCTGTTTTTT. The chain uses TRBV6-6 and TRBJ2-2, with a tentative D call TRBD2 (6 bases). The CDR3 contains 10 residues. Looked up from germline, CDR1 is MNHNY and CDR2 is SVGAGI (reference sequence). V shed 10 bases and J shed 8 bases, with 8 bases lying between them.

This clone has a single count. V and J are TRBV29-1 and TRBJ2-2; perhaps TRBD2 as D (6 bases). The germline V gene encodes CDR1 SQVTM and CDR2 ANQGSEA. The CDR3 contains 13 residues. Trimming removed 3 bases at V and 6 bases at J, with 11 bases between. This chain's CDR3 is CSVDRENSGELFF. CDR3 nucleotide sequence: TGCAGCGTTGATCGGGAGAATTCCGGGGAGCTGTTTTTT.

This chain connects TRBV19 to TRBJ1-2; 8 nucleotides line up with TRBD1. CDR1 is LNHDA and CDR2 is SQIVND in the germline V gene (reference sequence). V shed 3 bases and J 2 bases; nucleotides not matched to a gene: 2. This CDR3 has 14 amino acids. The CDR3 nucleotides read TGTGCCAGTAGTATCCAGGGGGCCAACTATGGCTACACCTTC. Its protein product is CASSIQGANYGYTF.

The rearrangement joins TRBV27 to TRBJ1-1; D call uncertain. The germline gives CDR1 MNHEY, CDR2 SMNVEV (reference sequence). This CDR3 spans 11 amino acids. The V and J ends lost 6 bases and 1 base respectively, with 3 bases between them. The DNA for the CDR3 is TGTGCCAGCAGCTCGAACACTGAAGCTTTCTTT. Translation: CASSSNTEAFF.

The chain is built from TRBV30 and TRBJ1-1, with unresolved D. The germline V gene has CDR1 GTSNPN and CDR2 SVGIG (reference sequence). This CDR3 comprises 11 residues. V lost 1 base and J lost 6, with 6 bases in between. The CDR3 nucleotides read TGTGCCTGGAGTGCACAAGCTGAAGCTTTCTTT. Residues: CAWSAQAEAFF.

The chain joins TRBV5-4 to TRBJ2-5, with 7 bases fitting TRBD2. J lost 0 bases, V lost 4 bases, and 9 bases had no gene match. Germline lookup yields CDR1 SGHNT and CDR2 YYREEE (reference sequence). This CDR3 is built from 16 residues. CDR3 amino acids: CASSPRGGGNQETQYF. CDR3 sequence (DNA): TGTGCCAGCAGCCCTCGAGGCGGGGGTAACCAAGAGACCCAGTACTTC.

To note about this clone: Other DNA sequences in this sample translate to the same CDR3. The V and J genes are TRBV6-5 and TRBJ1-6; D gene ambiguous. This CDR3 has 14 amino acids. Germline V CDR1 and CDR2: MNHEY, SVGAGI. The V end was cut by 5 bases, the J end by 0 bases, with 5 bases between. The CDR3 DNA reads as TGTGCCAGCAGTCGGAGCTCCTATAATTCACCCCTCCACTTT. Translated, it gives CASSRSSYNSPLHF.

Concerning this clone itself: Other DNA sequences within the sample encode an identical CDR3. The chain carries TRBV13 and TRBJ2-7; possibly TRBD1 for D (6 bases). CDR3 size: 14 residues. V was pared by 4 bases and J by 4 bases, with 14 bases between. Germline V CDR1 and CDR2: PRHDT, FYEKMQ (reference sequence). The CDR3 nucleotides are TGTGCCAGCAGCTCCTCCGGGACAACTTACGAGCAGTACTTC. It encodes CASSSSGTTYEQYF. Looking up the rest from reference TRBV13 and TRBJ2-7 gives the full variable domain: AAGVIQSPRHLIKEKRETATLKCYPIPRHDTVYWYQQGPGQDPQFLISFYEKMQSDKGSIPDRFSAQQFSDYHSELNMSSLELGDSALYFCASSSSGTTYEQYFGPGTRLTVT.

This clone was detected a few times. As DNA, the CDR3 is TGCGCCAGCAGCTTTATAGCGGGGGGCCCGGTTGAGCAGTTCTTC. Translation gives CASSFIAGGPVEQFF. This chain links TRBV5-1 with TRBJ2-1, with 10 bases lining up with TRBD2. CDR1 and CDR2 (germline): SGHRS, YFSETQ. J was trimmed by 9 bases and V by 2 bases; bases with no gene match: 8. CDR3 length: 15 residues.

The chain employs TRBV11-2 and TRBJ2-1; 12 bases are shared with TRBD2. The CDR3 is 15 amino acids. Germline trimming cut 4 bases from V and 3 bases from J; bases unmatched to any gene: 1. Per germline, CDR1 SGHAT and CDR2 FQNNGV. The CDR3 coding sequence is TGTGCCAGCAGCTGGACTAGCGGGGACTACAATGAGCAGTTCTTC. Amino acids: CASSWTSGDYNEQFF.

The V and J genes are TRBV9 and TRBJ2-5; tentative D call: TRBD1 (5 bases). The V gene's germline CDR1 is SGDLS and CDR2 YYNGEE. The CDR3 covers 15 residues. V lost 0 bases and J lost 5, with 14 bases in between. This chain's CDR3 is CASSVGVGAGETQYF. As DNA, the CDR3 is TGTGCCAGCAGCGTAGGGGTAGGGGCCGGGGAGACCCAGTACTTC. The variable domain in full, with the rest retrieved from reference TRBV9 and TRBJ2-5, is DSGVTQTPKHLITATGQRVTLRCSPRSGDLSVYWYQQSLDQGLQFLIQYYNGEERAKGNILERFSAQQFPDLHSELNLSSLELGDSALYFCASSVGVGAGETQYFGPGTRLLVL.

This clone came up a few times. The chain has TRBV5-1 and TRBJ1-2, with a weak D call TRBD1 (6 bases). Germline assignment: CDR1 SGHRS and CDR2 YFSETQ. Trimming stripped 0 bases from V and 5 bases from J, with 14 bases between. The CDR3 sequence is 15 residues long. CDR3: CASSLDRGSRYGYTF. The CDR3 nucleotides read TGCGCCAGCAGCTTGGATAGGGGGTCGCGTTATGGCTACACCTTC.

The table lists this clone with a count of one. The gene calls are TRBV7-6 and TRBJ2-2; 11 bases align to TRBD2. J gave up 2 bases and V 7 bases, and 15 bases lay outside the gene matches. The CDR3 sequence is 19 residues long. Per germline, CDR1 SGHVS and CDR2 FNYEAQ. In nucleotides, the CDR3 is TGTGCCAGCACCTCCGGGTTGGTGCTAGCGGGGGGAAACACCGGGGAGCTGTTTTTT. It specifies CASTSGLVLAGGNTGELFF.